Listed below are T cell receptor beta chains from one sample, sequenced in a study of blood T cell repertoires in COVID-19. Assay used: immunoSEQ multiplex PCR; TCRdb lists only in-frame clones, some missing. This sample carries about 260,000 clones, roughly 87% of them seen once, and the ten largest clones take approximately 0.7%. What was sequenced was peripheral blood. The receptors stem from a human donor in a cohort sampled during active COVID-19. CDR3s include the opening cysteine and the closing phenylalanine or tryptophan. Fields, in order: CDR3 protein, CDR3 DNA, clone size, V gene, D gene, J gene. A D gene is named only where the DNA matches it firmly. A clone size is listed for some rows: how often the clone was seen (once, few, many), or a class if it is expanded.

cdr3_aa: CASGPTGTIPQEQYF
cdr3_nt: TGTGCTAGTGGCCCGACAGGTACCATACCCCAGGAGCAGTACTTC
clone_size: -
v_call: TRBV12-5
d_call: -
j_call: TRBJ2-7

cdr3_aa: CASSRRGQGGHQPQHF
cdr3_nt: TGTGCCAGCAGTCGAAGAGGACAGGGCGGTCATCAGCCCCAGCATTTT
clone_size: once
v_call: TRBV2
d_call: TRBD1
j_call: TRBJ1-5

cdr3_aa: CASSGDRGGGSPLHF
cdr3_nt: TGTGCCAGCAGCGGAGACAGGGGCGGAGGTTCACCCCTCCACTTT
clone_size: -
v_call: TRBV9
d_call: TRBD1
j_call: TRBJ1-6

cdr3_aa: CASSPGLRSYEQYF
cdr3_nt: TGCGCCAGCAGCCCGGGACTACGCTCCTACGAGCAGTACTTC
clone_size: few
v_call: TRBV4-1
d_call: TRBD2
j_call: TRBJ2-7

cdr3_aa: CAWSVQASGANVLTF
cdr3_nt: TGTGCCTGGAGTGTACAGGCCTCTGGGGCCAACGTCCTGACTTTC
clone_size: -
v_call: TRBV30
d_call: -
j_call: TRBJ2-6

cdr3_aa: CASSLPFDRRNEQFF
cdr3_nt: TGTGCCAGCAGCTTACCCTTTGACAGGCGTAATGAGCAGTTCTTC
clone_size: -
v_call: TRBV11-1
d_call: -
j_call: TRBJ2-1

cdr3_aa: CASSSRPSRTSIYNEQFF
cdr3_nt: TGTGCCAGCAGCTCGCGACCATCAAGGACTTCGATCTACAATGAGCAGTTCTTC
clone_size: -
v_call: TRBV7-2
d_call: -
j_call: TRBJ2-1

cdr3_aa: CAISESSGDTQYF
cdr3_nt: TGTGCCATCAGTGAGTCCTCAGGGGATACGCAGTATTTT
clone_size: -
v_call: TRBV10-3
d_call: -
j_call: TRBJ2-3

cdr3_aa: CAWRISHRGSGEKLFF
cdr3_nt: TGTGCCTGGAGGATATCCCACAGGGGTTCGGGGGAAAAACTGTTTTTT
clone_size: -
v_call: TRBV30
d_call: TRBD1
j_call: TRBJ1-4

cdr3_aa: CASSETGWNEKLFF
cdr3_nt: TGTGCCAGCAGCGAGACAGGGTGGAATGAAAAACTGTTTTTT
clone_size: -
v_call: TRBV9
d_call: TRBD1
j_call: TRBJ1-4

cdr3_aa: CASSPAGQGAKGYTF
cdr3_nt: TGTGCCAGCAGCCCCGCCGGACAGGGGGCGAAGGGCTACACCTTC
clone_size: -
v_call: TRBV4-2
d_call: TRBD1
j_call: TRBJ1-2

cdr3_aa: CASLTGYPNYGYTF
cdr3_nt: TGTGCCAGCTTGACCGGGTATCCCAACTATGGCTACACCTTC
clone_size: -
v_call: TRBV18
d_call: -
j_call: TRBJ1-2

cdr3_aa: CASSSNSGANVLTF
cdr3_nt: TGCGCCAGCAGCTCCAACTCTGGGGCCAACGTCCTGACTTTC
clone_size: -
v_call: TRBV5-1
d_call: -
j_call: TRBJ2-6

cdr3_aa: CASRTDSYGYTF
cdr3_nt: TGCGCCAGCAGAACAGACAGTTATGGCTACACCTTC
clone_size: -
v_call: TRBV10-2
d_call: -
j_call: TRBJ1-2

cdr3_aa: CASSLVLPRQRETQYF
cdr3_nt: TGTGCCAGCAGTCTTGTGCTGCCTCGACAAAGGGAGACCCAGTACTTC
clone_size: -
v_call: TRBV6-2/TRBV6-3
d_call: -
j_call: TRBJ2-5

cdr3_aa: CASSSASGETQYF
cdr3_nt: TGTGCCAGCAGCTCGGCCTCGGGGGAGACCCAGTACTTC
clone_size: -
v_call: TRBV3-1/TRBV3-2
d_call: -
j_call: TRBJ2-5

cdr3_aa: CASSRFDRRSETQYF
cdr3_nt: TGTGCCAGCTCCCGCTTCGACAGAAGATCAGAGACCCAGTACTTC
clone_size: -
v_call: TRBV18
d_call: -
j_call: TRBJ2-5

cdr3_aa: CASSLGQASNQPQHF
cdr3_nt: TGTGCCAGCAGCTTAGGGCAGGCTAGCAATCAGCCCCAGCATTTT
clone_size: -
v_call: TRBV11-2
d_call: -
j_call: TRBJ1-5

cdr3_aa: CASSTTGAGSPLHF
cdr3_nt: TGTGCCAGCTCGACGACAGGGGCGGGATCACCCCTCCACTTT
clone_size: -
v_call: TRBV28
d_call: TRBD1
j_call: TRBJ1-6

cdr3_aa: CASSYRPGTGNYGYTF
cdr3_nt: TGTGCCAGCAGCTACCGTCCCGGGACAGGGAACTATGGCTACACCTTC
clone_size: -
v_call: TRBV14
d_call: TRBD1
j_call: TRBJ1-2

cdr3_aa: CASSMEGVSDTQYF
cdr3_nt: TGTGCCAGTAGTATGGAAGGGGTCAGCGATACGCAGTATTTT
clone_size: -
v_call: TRBV19
d_call: -
j_call: TRBJ2-3

cdr3_aa: CASSALALNTEAFF
cdr3_nt: TGCGCCAGCAGCGCCTTGGCCCTGAACACTGAAGCTTTCTTT
clone_size: -
v_call: TRBV5-1
d_call: -
j_call: TRBJ1-1

cdr3_aa: CASSDSGRNTEAFF
cdr3_nt: TGTGCCAGCAGCGACTCCGGTCGAAACACTGAAGCTTTCTTT
clone_size: -
v_call: TRBV9
d_call: -
j_call: TRBJ1-1

cdr3_aa: CASSPSAGYHQPQHF
cdr3_nt: TGTGCCAGCAGTCCCTCGGCAGGCTACCATCAGCCCCAGCATTTT
clone_size: -
v_call: TRBV6-5
d_call: -
j_call: TRBJ1-5

cdr3_aa: CAISGAGGPQRNTIYF
cdr3_nt: TGTGCCATCAGTGGGGCAGGAGGCCCCCAGAGAAACACCATATATTTT
clone_size: -
v_call: TRBV10-3
d_call: -
j_call: TRBJ1-3

cdr3_aa: CASSLQYNSPLHF
cdr3_nt: TGCGCCAGCAGCTTACAGTATAATTCACCCCTCCACTTT
clone_size: -
v_call: TRBV5-1
d_call: -
j_call: TRBJ1-6

cdr3_aa: CASSQVSVNTEAFF
cdr3_nt: TGCGCCAGCAGCCAAGTAAGCGTGAACACTGAAGCTTTCTTT
clone_size: -
v_call: TRBV4-3
d_call: -
j_call: TRBJ1-1

cdr3_aa: CASSLSGRGYGYTF
cdr3_nt: TGCGCCAGCAGCTTGAGTGGACGGGGCTATGGCTACACCTTC
clone_size: -
v_call: TRBV5-1
d_call: -
j_call: TRBJ1-2

cdr3_aa: CASSPLMDSPLNQPQHF
cdr3_nt: TGTGCCAGCAGTCCCCTCATGGACAGTCCCTTAAATCAGCCCCAGCATTTT
clone_size: -
v_call: TRBV27
d_call: -
j_call: TRBJ1-5

cdr3_aa: CASSAPGQGTDTQYF
cdr3_nt: TGCGCCAGCAGTGCGCCGGGACAGGGCACAGATACGCAGTATTTT
clone_size: -
v_call: TRBV10-1
d_call: TRBD1
j_call: TRBJ2-3

cdr3_aa: CASSLAYLAGGLIYEQYF
cdr3_nt: TGTGCCAGCAGCTTAGCGTATCTTGCGGGAGGGCTAATCTACGAGCAGTACTTC
clone_size: -
v_call: TRBV7-8
d_call: TRBD2
j_call: TRBJ2-7

cdr3_aa: CASRAGTMRQFF
cdr3_nt: TGTGCCAGCAGAGCGGGAACAATGAGGCAGTTCTTC
clone_size: once
v_call: TRBV6-5
d_call: TRBD2
j_call: TRBJ2-1

cdr3_aa: CASTIPGTGINQPQHF
cdr3_nt: TGTGCCAGCACCATACCCGGGACAGGAATCAATCAGCCCCAGCATTTT
clone_size: -
v_call: TRBV28
d_call: TRBD1
j_call: TRBJ1-5

cdr3_aa: CASSSSTGPGNTIYF
cdr3_nt: TGTGCCAGCAGCTCTTCGACAGGTCCTGGAAACACCATATATTTT
clone_size: -
v_call: TRBV9
d_call: -
j_call: TRBJ1-3

cdr3_aa: CASSHHRGQASRNTIYF
cdr3_nt: TGTGCCAGCAGTCACCATCGGGGACAGGCATCAAGAAACACCATATATTTT
clone_size: -
v_call: TRBV28
d_call: TRBD1
j_call: TRBJ1-3

cdr3_aa: CSVEVGNSGNTIYF
cdr3_nt: TGCAGCGTTGAAGTGGGCAACTCTGGAAACACCATATATTTT
clone_size: -
v_call: TRBV29-1
d_call: -
j_call: TRBJ1-3

cdr3_aa: CASSLRPQAEQYF
cdr3_nt: TGTGCCAGCAGCCTACGGCCTCAGGCTGAGCAGTACTTC
clone_size: -
v_call: TRBV14
d_call: -
j_call: TRBJ2-7

cdr3_aa: CASSPSGDFSGNTIYF
cdr3_nt: TGTGCCAGCTCACCAAGCGGGGACTTCTCTGGAAACACCATATATTTT
clone_size: -
v_call: TRBV18
d_call: -
j_call: TRBJ1-3

cdr3_aa: CASSNRQTNYGYTF
cdr3_nt: TGTGCCAGCAGTAACAGACAGACGAACTATGGCTACACCTTC
clone_size: few
v_call: TRBV16
d_call: -
j_call: TRBJ1-2

cdr3_aa: CASSPARRGNGYTF
cdr3_nt: TGTGCCAGCAGCCCCGCCCGGCGGGGGAATGGCTACACCTTC
clone_size: -
v_call: TRBV9
d_call: -
j_call: TRBJ1-2

cdr3_aa: CASNLGAGAPSGANVLTF
cdr3_nt: TGTGCCAGCAACTTGGGGGCGGGAGCCCCCTCTGGGGCCAACGTCCTGACTTTC
clone_size: -
v_call: TRBV7-2
d_call: -
j_call: TRBJ2-6